The subject of this entry is one TCR beta chain. The antigen is undetermined. It was 200 to 250 ng DNA, 30,000 or so T cell genomes, that sorted-subset replicate PCRs used. Method: immunoSEQ multiplex PCR; TCRdb's copy keeps in-frame clones and lacks some. The table records millions of clones, 90% to 95% of them present only once. Trimming took 4 bases from V and 7 from J; bases not matched to a gene: 3. The CDR3 consists of 12 residues. Germline V gene sequence: CDR1 SGHTA, CDR2 FQGTGA. The data originate from a study of shared clonotypes between healthy human individuals. The study, taken as a whole, reports: Large sequencing depth failed to make sorted-subset sequencing complete, rarefaction showed.

CD45RO-negative CD8 cells positively selected for CCR7 made up the naive population, which excluded terminally differentiated effector memory CD45RA+ cells. Donors, without exception, were Caucasian adults residing in Nashville, Tennessee. The V and J genes are TRBV7-3 and TRBJ2-7, with TRBD2 identical over 8 bases. The specimen was naive CD8+ T cells from PBMCs. The sequence derives from a man aged 18 to 29 in good health. Some clones in this sample may be carry-over from other donors' samples. The CDR3 nucleotides are TGTGCCAGCAGCTACACGGGAGGGGAGCAGTACTTC. This translates into CASSYTGGEQYF.